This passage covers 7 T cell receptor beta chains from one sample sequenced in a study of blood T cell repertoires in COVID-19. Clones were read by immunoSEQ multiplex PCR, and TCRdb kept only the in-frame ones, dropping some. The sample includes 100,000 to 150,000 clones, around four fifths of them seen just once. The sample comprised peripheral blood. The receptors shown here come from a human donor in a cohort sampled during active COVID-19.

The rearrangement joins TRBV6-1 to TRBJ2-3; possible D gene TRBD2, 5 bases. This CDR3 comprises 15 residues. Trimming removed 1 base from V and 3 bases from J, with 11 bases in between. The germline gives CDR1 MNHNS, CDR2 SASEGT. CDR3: CASSEGRPRTDTQYF. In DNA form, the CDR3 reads TGTGCCAGCAGTGAAGGGAGGCCCCGGACAGATACGCAGTATTTT.

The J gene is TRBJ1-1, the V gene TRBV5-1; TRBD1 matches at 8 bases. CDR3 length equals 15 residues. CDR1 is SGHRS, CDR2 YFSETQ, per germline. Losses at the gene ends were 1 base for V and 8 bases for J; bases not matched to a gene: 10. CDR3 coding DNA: TGCGCCAGCAGCTTGTCCAGATCGGACAGGGAGGAAGCTTTCTTT. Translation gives CASSLSRSDREEAFF.

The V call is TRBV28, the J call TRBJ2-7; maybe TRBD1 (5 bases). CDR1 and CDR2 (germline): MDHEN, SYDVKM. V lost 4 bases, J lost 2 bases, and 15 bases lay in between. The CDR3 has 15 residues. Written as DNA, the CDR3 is TGTGCCAGCAGTTCCCGTAGGGGTGAGGCCTACGAGCAGTACTTC. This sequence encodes CASSSRRGEAYEQYF.

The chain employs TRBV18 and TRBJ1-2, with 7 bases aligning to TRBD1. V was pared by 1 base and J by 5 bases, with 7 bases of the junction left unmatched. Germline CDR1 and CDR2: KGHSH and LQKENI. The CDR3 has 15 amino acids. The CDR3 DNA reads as TGTGCCAGCTCACCACTAGCCGGGACAGAGTATGGCTACACCTTC. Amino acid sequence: CASSPLAGTEYGYTF.

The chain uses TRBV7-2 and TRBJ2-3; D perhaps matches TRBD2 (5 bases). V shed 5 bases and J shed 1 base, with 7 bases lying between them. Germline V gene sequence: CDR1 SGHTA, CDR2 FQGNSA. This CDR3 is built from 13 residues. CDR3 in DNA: TGTGCCAGCAGCGACGGGGGCACAGATACGCAGTATTTT. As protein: CASSDGGTDTQYF.

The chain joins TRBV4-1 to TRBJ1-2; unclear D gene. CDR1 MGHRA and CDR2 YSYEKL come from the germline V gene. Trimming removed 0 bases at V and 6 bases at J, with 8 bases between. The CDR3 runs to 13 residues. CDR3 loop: CASSQDLGDGYTF. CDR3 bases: TGCGCCAGCAGCCAAGATCTTGGAGATGGCTACACCTTC.

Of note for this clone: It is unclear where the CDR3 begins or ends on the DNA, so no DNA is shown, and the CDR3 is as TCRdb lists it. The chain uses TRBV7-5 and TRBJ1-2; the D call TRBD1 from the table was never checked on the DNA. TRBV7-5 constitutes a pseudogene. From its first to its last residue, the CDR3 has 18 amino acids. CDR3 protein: CARSLAWGQGARSYGYTF.